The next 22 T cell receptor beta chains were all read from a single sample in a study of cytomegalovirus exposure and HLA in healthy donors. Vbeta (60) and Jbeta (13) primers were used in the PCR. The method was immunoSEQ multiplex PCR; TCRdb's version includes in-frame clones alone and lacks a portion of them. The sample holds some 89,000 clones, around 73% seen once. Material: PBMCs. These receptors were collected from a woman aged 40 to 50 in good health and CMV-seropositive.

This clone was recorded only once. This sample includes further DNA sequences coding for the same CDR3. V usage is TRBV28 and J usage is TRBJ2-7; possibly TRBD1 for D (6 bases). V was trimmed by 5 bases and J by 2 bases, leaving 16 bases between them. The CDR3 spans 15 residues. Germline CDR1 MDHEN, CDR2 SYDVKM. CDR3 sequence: CASSLPPGDPYEQYF. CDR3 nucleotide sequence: TGTGCCAGCAGTCTGCCCCCAGGGGACCCCTACGAGCAGTACTTC.

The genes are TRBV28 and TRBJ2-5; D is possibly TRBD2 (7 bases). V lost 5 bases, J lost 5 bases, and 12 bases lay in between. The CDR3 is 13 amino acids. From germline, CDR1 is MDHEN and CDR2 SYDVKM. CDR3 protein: CASSRGGVETQYF. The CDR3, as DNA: TGTGCCAGCAGTCGAGGGGGGGTCGAGACCCAGTACTTC.

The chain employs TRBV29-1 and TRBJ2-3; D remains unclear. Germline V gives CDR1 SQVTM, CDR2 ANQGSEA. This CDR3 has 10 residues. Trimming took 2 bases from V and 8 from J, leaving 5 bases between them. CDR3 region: CSVERSTQYF. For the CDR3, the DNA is TGCAGCGTTGAACGGTCTACGCAGTATTTT.

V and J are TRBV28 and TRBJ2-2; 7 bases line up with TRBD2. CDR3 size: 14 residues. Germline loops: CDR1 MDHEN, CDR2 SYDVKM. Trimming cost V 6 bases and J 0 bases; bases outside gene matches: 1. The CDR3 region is CASRGGANTGELFF. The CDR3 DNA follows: TGTGCCAGCAGGGGAGGGGCGAACACCGGGGAGCTGTTTTTT.

CDR3 region: CASSFLGTRESEQFF. CDR3 sequence (DNA): TGTGCCAGCAGCTTCCTGGGCACGCGGGAGTCTGAGCAGTTCTTC. J is TRBJ2-1 and V is TRBV11-3; 7 bases line up with TRBD2. With 3 bases clipped from V and 9 bases from J, the junction kept 11 bases outside the gene matches. Germline assignment: CDR1 SGHNT and CDR2 YENEEA. The CDR3 sequence is 15 residues long.

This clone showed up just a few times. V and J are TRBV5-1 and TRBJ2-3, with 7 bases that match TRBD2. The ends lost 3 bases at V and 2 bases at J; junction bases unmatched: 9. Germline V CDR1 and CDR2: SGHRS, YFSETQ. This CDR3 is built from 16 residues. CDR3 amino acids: CASSWALTSLTDTQYF. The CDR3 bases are TGCGCCAGCAGCTGGGCCCTGACTAGCCTCACAGATACGCAGTATTTT.

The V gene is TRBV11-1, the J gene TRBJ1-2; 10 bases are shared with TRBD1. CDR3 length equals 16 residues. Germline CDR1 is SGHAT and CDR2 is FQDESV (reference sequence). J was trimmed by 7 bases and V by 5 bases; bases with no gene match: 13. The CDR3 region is CASSTGTGDLLLGYTF. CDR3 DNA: TGTGCCAGCAGCACCGGGACAGGGGATCTTCTTCTTGGCTACACCTTC.

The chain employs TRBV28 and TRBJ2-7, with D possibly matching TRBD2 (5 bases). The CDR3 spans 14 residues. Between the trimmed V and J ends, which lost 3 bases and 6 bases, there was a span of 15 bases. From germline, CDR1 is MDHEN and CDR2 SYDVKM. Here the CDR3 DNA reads TGTGCCAGCAGTTTCCCTGGACTCCCGAGCGAGCAGTACTTC. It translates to CASSFPGLPSEQYF.

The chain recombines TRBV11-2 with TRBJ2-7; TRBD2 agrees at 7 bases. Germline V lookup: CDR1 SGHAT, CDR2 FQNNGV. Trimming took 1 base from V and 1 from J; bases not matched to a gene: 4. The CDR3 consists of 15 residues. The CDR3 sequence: CASSLARGGSYEQYF. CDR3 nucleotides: TGTGCCAGCAGCTTAGCGCGCGGGGGTTCCTACGAGCAGTACTTC.

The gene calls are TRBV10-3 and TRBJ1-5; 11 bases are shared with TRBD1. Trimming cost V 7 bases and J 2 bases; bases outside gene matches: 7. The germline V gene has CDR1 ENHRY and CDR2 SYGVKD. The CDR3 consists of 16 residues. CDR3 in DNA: TGTGCCATCAATACGGGACAGGGGGGGTGCAATCAGCCCCAGCATTTT. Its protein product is CAINTGQGGCNQPQHF.

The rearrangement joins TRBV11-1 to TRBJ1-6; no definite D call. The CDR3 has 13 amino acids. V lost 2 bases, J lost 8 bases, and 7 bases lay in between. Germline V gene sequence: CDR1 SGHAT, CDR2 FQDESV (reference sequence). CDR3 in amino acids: CASSLLKDSPLHF. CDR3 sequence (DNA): TGTGCCAGCAGCTTACTAAAAGATTCACCCCTCCACTTT.

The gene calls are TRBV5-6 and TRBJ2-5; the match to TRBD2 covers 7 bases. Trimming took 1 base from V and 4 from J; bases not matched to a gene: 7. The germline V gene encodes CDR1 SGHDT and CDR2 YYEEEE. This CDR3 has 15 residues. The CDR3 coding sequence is TGTGCCAGCAGCTTGCTACTAGCGTCGGGAGAGACCCAGTACTTC. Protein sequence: CASSLLLASGETQYF.

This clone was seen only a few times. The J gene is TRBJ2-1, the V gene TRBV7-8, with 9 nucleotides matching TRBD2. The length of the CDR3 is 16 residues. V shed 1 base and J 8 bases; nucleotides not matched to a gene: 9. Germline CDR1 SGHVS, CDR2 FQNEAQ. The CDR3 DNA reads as TGTGCCAGCAGCTTAGGGGGTAGCGGGAGTTGGGATGAGCAGTTCTTC. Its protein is CASSLGGSGSWDEQFF. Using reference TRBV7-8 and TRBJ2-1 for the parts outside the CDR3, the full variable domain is GAGVSQSPRYKVAKRGQDVALRCDPISGHVSLFWYQQALGQGPEFLTYFQNEAQLDKSGLPSDRFFAERPEGSVSTLKIQRTQQEDSAVYLCASSLGGSGSWDEQFFGPGTRLTVL.

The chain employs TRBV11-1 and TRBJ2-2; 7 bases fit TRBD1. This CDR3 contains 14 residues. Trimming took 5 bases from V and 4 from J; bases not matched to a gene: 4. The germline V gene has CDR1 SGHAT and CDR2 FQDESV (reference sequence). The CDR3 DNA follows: TGTGCCAGCAGCAGGGGGCGCAGCACCGGGGAGCTGTTTTTT. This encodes CASSRGRSTGELFF.

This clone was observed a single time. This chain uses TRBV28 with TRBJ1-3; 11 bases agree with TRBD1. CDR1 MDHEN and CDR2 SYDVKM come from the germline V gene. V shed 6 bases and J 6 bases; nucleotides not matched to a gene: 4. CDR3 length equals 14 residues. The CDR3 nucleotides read TGTGCCAGCAGGGACGGACAGGGGGCAAACACCATATATTTT. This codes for CASRDGQGANTIYF.

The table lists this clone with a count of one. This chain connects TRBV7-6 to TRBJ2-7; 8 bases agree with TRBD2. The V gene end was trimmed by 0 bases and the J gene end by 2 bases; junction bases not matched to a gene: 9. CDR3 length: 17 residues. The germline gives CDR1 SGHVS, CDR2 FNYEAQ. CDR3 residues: CASSLAFQRENAYEQYF. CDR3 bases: TGTGCCAGCAGCTTAGCGTTTCAGCGGGAGAACGCCTACGAGCAGTACTTC.

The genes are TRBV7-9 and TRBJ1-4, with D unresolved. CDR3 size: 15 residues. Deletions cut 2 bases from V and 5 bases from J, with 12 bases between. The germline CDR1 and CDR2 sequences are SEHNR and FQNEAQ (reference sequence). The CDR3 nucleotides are TGTGCCAGCAGCTTATTCGGCAGGAGGAATGAAAAACTGTTTTTT. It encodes CASSLFGRRNEKLFF.

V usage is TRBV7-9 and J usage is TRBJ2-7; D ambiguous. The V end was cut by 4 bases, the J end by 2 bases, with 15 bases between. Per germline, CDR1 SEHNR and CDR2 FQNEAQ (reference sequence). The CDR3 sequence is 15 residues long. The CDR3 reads CASSSSRTGPYEQYF. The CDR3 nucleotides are TGTGCCAGCAGCTCCTCCCGCACGGGTCCCTACGAGCAGTACTTC.

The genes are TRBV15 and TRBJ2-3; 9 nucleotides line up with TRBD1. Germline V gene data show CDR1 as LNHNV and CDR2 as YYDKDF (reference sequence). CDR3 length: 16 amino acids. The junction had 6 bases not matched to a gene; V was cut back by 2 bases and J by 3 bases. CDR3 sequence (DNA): TGTGCCACCAGCAGAACCGGGACAGGGCCAACAGATACGCAGTATTTT. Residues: CATSRTGTGPTDTQYF.

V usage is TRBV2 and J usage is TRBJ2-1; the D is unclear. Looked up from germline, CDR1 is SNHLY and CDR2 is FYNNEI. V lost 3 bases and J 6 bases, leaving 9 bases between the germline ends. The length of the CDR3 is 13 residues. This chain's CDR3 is CASSDLRGNEQFF. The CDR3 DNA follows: TGTGCCAGCAGTGATTTGCGAGGCAATGAGCAGTTCTTC.

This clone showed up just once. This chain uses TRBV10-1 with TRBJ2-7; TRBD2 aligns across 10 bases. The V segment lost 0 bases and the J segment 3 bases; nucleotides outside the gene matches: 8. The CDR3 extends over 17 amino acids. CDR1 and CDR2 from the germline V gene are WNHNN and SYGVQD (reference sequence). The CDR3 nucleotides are TGCGCCAGCAGTGAGTCGAGGGGGCTAGCGGGAGTCTACGAGCAGTACTTC. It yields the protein CASSESRGLAGVYEQYF.

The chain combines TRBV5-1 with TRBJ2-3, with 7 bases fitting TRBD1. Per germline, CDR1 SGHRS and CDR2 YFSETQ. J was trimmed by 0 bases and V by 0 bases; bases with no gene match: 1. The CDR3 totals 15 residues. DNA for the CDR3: TGCGCCAGCAGCTTGGCCAGGGGGAGCACAGATACGCAGTATTTT. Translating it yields CASSLARGSTDTQYF. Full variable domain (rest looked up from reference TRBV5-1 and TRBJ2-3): KAGVTQTPRYLIKTRGQQVTLSCSPISGHRSVSWYQQTPGQGLQFLFEYFSETQRNKGNFPGRFSGRQFSNSRSEMNVSTLELGDSALYLCASSLARGSTDTQYFGPGTRLTVL.